Described below is a single TCR beta chain sequence and its context. Its matching antigen is unknown. Here immunoSEQ multiplex PCR was the method, and the copy in TCRdb shows in-frame clones only, minus some. Of more than 9,500 clones in the sample, about 83% were seen once. This sample was taken from a study of OX40 agonist ivuxolimab in advanced cancers. Study observations and caveats: At doses 0.1 to 3.0 mg/kg, CD4+ and CD8+ clones expanded.

Blood got drawn at baseline, again on cycle 4 day 1, and then on cycle 7 day 1. After removal of 4 bases from V and 3 bases from J, the junction contained 6 bases not matched to a gene. The CDR3 is made up of 15 amino acids. The germline V gene has CDR1 SNHLY and CDR2 FYNNEI. Sequenced here: CD4+ or CD8+ T cells sorted from blood, sampled in a trial of the OX40 agonist ivuxolimab. The chain recombines TRBV2 with TRBJ2-3; 8 bases agree with TRBD1. The receptor comes from an adult with an advanced solid tumor such as melanoma, head and neck, liver or kidney cancer. The DNA for the CDR3 is TGTGCCAGCAGTGCCGGACAGGGACTGACAGATACGCAGTATTTT. Translating gives CASSAGQGLTDTQYF.